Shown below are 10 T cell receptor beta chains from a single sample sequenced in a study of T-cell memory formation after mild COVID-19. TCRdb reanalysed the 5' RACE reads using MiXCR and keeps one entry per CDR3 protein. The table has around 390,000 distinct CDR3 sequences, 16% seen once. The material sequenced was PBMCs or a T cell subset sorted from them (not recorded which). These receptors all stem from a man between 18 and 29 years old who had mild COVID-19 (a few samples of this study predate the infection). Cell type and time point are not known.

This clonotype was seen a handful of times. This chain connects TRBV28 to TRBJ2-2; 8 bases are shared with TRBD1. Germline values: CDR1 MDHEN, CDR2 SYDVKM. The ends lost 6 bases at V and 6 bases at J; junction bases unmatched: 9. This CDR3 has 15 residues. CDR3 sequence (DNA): TGTGCCAGCAGCAAATGGACAGGGAGCCCCGGGGAGCTGTTTTTT. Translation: CASSKWTGSPGELFF.

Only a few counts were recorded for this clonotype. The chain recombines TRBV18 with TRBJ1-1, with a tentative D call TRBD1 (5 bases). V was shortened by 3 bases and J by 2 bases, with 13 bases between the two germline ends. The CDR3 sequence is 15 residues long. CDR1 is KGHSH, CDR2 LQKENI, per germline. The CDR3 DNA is TGTGCCAGCTCACCGACCGGGGCCTCCAACACTGAAGCTTTCTTT. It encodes CASSPTGASNTEAFF.

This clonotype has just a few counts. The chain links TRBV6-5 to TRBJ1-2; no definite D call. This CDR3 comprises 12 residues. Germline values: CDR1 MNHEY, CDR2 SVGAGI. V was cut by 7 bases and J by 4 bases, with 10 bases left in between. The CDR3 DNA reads TGTGCCAGCACTAGGAGAGGCTATGGCTACACCTTC. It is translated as CASTRRGYGYTF.

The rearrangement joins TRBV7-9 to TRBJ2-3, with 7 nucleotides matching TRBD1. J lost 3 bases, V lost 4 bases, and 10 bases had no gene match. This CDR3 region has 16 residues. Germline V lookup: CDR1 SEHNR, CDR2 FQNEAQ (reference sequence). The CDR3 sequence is CASSYSVGRGTDTQYF. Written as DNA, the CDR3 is TGTGCCAGCAGCTACAGTGTTGGCAGGGGGACAGATACGCAGTATTTT.

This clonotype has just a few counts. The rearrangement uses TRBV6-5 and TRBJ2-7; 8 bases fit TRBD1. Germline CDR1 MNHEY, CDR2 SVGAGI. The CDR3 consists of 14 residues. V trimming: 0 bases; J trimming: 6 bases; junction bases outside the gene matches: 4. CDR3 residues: CASSYSIRGPEQYF. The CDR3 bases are TGTGCCAGCAGTTACTCAATCAGGGGGCCCGAGCAGTACTTC.

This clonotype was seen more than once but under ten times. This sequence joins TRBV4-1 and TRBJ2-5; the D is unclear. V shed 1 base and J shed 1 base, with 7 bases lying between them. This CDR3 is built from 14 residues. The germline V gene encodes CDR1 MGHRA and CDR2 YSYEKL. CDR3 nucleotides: TGCGCCAGCAGCCAAGCAGACACCCAAGAGACCCAGTACTTC. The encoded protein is CASSQADTQETQYF.

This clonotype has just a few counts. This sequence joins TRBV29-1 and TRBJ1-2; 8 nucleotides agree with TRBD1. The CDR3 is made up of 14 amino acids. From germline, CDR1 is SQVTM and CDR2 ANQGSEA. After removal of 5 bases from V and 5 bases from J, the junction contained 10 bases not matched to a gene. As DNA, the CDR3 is TGCAGCGTTAGTTACCCACAGGGGGGATATGGCTACACCTTC. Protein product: CSVSYPQGGYGYTF.

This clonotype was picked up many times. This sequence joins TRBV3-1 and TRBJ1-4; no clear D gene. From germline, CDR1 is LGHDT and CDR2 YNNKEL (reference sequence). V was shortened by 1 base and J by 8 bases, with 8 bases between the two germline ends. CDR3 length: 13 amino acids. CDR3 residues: CASSQVHKEKLFF. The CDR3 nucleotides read TGTGCCAGCAGCCAAGTCCATAAGGAAAAACTGTTTTTT.

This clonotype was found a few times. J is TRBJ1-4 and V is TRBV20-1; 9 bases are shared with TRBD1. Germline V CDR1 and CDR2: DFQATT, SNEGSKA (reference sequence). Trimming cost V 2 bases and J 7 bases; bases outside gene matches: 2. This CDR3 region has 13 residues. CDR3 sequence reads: CSARSDRGEKLFF. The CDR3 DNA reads TGCAGTGCTAGATCGGACAGGGGTGAAAAACTGTTTTTT.

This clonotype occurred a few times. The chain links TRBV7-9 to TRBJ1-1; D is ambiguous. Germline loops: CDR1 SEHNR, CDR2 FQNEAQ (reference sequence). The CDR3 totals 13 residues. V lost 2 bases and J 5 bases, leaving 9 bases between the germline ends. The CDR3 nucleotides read TGTGCCAGCAGCTTACTCACGGCGACTGAAGCTTTCTTT. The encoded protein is CASSLLTATEAFF.